Each of the 28 T cell receptor beta chains below was sequenced from the same sample in a study of neurological immune-mediated disorders. One entry per CDR3 protein, called by TCRdb with MiXCR from the 5' RACE reads. The data show some 79,000 distinct CDR3 sequences, approximately 14% seen once. Sequenced sample: PBMCs. Receptors were obtained from a woman in her forties or fifties in good health.

This clonotype was counted at least ten times. The chain couples TRBV5-1 to TRBJ2-3; 13 nucleotides agree with TRBD2. CDR1 is SGHRS, CDR2 YFSETQ, per germline. Losses at the gene ends were 0 bases for V and 4 bases for J; bases not matched to a gene: 2. The length of the CDR3 is 16 residues. For the CDR3, the DNA is TGCGCCAGCAGCTTGGAAGGACTAGCGGGAGCAGATACGCAGTATTTT. Translated: CASSLEGLAGADTQYF.

This clonotype was seen at least ten times. The V gene is TRBV12-3 or TRBV12-4, the J gene TRBJ2-5; TRBD1 agrees at 9 bases. The V segment lost 5 bases and the J segment 5 bases; nucleotides outside the gene matches: 15. The length of the CDR3 is 17 residues. This chain's CDR3 is CASSLRNPGQGRETQYF. The DNA for the CDR3 is TGTGCCAGCAGTCTACGGAATCCGGGACAGGGTAGGGAGACCCAGTACTTC.

This chain uses TRBV7-2 with TRBJ2-3; tentatively, D is TRBD2 (7 bases). Trimming removed 8 bases from V and 2 bases from J, with 20 bases in between. The CDR3 covers 16 residues. The germline CDR1 and CDR2 sequences are SGHTA and FQGNSA. CDR3 sequence reads: CASGKRGGLITDTQYF. CDR3 nucleotides: TGTGCCAGCGGTAAAAGGGGGGGTCTTATCACAGATACGCAGTATTTT.

This clonotype was observed many times. The genes are TRBV11-3 and TRBJ2-2, with 8 nucleotides matching TRBD2. Looked up from germline, CDR1 is SGHNT and CDR2 is YENEEA. The CDR3 runs 19 residues. With V trimmed by 5 bases and J by 4 bases, 18 bases remained unmatched. CDR3 nucleotides: TGTGCCAGCAGCGCCACCGACCTCGTACTAGCGGAATTCACCGGGGAGCTGTTTTTT. It specifies CASSATDLVLAEFTGELFF.

This clonotype showed up many times. The J gene is TRBJ2-1, the V gene TRBV5-1; D call uncertain. The CDR3 spans 14 residues. V was clipped by 6 bases and J by 6 bases, with 16 bases between them. Germline lookup yields CDR1 SGHRS and CDR2 YFSETQ. For the CDR3, the DNA is TGCGCCAGCACAGAGAGTCCCCCAGGCAATGAGCAGTTCTTC. Translated, it gives CASTESPPGNEQFF.

With regard to this clonotype: Being one base from a much bigger clone, this may be a read error. V gene TRBV5-1 combines with J gene TRBJ2-2; the D is unclear. V was clipped by 0 bases and J by 4 bases, with 19 bases between them. This CDR3 is 18 amino acids long. In germline, CDR1 is SGHRS, CDR2 YFSETQ. The CDR3, as DNA: TGCGCCAGCAGCTTGGAATGCTCCTCTAACCCTCTCACCGGGGAGCTGTTTTTT. Residues: CASSLECSSNPLTGELFF.

Ten or more counts support this clonotype. The rearrangement uses TRBV24-1 and TRBJ1-3; the D is unclear. The CDR3 has 12 amino acids. Trimming took 1 base from V and 3 from J, leaving 0 bases between them. Germline-derived CDR1 and CDR2 are KGHDR and SFDVKD. The CDR3 sequence: CATSDFGNTIYF. The CDR3, as DNA: TGTGCCACCAGTGATTTTGGAAACACCATATATTTT.

This clonotype has at least ten counts. The rearrangement links TRBV5-1 to TRBJ2-7; 10 nucleotides align to TRBD1. The V gene end was trimmed by 0 bases and the J gene end by 6 bases; junction bases not matched to a gene: 9. Germline CDR1 SGHRS, CDR2 YFSETQ. The CDR3 is made up of 16 amino acids. The CDR3 nucleotides read TGCGCCAGCAGCTTGGAATCCGCGGACAGGGGGAGCGAGCAGTACTTC. Its translation is CASSLESADRGSEQYF.

This clonotype was found many times. Sequence at one end of the junction differs from germline and may be a read error. The chain recombines TRBV7-6 with TRBJ1-6; 7 nucleotides align to TRBD1. The length of the CDR3 is 16 residues. Germline V gives CDR1 SGHVS, CDR2 FNYEAQ. This CDR3 reads CASSVARDSRDSPLHF. The CDR3 DNA reads TGTGCCAGCAGCGTAGCTCGGGACAGCCGGGATTCACCCCTCCACTTT.

This clonotype has a count of ten or more. V gene TRBV20-1 combines with J gene TRBJ2-1; unclear D gene. V lost 3 bases and J 4 bases, leaving 10 bases between the germline ends. The CDR3 consists of 13 residues. Per germline, CDR1 DFQATT and CDR2 SNEGSKA (reference sequence). CDR3 nucleotides: TGCAGTGCTAGCGCCGCCGGATACAATGAGCAGTTCTTC. It is translated as CSASAAGYNEQFF.

This clonotype was observed many times. The chain combines TRBV11-3 with TRBJ2-1; D is uncertain. The V and J ends lost 5 bases and 4 bases respectively, with 9 bases between them. CDR3 length: 13 residues. Germline V gene lookup returns CDR1 SGHNT and CDR2 YENEEA. The CDR3 region has the DNA TGTGCCAGCAGCGCGGACGGATACAATGAGCAGTTCTTC. It yields the protein CASSADGYNEQFF.

The sample holds a few counts of this clonotype. The V call is TRBV18, the J call TRBJ1-1; D not resolved. The germline gives CDR1 KGHSH, CDR2 LQKENI. The V end lost 3 bases, the J end lost 10 bases, and 15 bases lay between the germline ends. The CDR3 is 13 residues long. The CDR3 nucleotides read TGTGCCAGCTCACCTGGGGATCCCGGCAGAGCTTTCTTT. Its translation: CASSPGDPGRAFF.

This clonotype has ten or more counts. The chain combines TRBV12-3 or TRBV12-4 with TRBJ1-1; 7 nucleotides agree with TRBD1. The CDR3 is 11 residues long. The trim removed 6 bases at V and 10 bases at J, leaving 5 bases unmatched. The DNA for the CDR3 is TGTGCCAGCAGAGAGACAGGGCCAGCTTTCTTT. Translation gives CASRETGPAFF.

This clonotype has ten or more counts. The rearrangement links TRBV5-1 to TRBJ2-3; 9 nucleotides line up with TRBD1. J lost 6 bases, V lost 5 bases, and 7 bases had no gene match. The CDR3 loop spans 14 amino acids. Germline V lookup: CDR1 SGHRS, CDR2 YFSETQ. The CDR3 sequence: CASSTGGTSDTQYF. The DNA for the CDR3 is TGCGCCAGCAGTACAGGGGGCACGTCGGATACGCAGTATTTT. The full variable domain, in which reference TRBV5-1 and TRBJ2-3 provide the parts outside the CDR3, is KAGVTQTPRYLIKTRGQQVTLSCSPISGHRSVSWYQQTPGQGLQFLFEYFSETQRNKGNFPGRFSGRQFSNSRSEMNVSTLELGDSALYLCASSTGGTSDTQYFGPGTRLTVL.

This clonotype came up many times. The gene calls are TRBV25-1 and TRBJ2-3, with D possibly matching TRBD1 (5 bases). Germline CDR1 reads MGHDK; CDR2 reads SYGVNS. This CDR3 spans 15 amino acids. Trimming removed 5 bases from V and 0 bases from J, with 12 bases in between. CDR3 amino acids: CASSPWTPSTDTQYF. For the CDR3, the DNA is TGTGCCAGCAGTCCCTGGACACCGAGCACAGATACGCAGTATTTT.

At least ten counts were recorded for this clonotype. This chain links TRBV5-1 with TRBJ2-3; 10 nucleotides match TRBD2. In germline, CDR1 is SGHRS, CDR2 YFSETQ. The CDR3 contains 16 residues. V was clipped by 4 bases and J by 0 bases; unmatched bases: 5. The CDR3 DNA sequence: TGCGCCAGCAGCCCTTTGACTAGCGGGAGCACAGATACGCAGTATTTT. Amino acids: CASSPLTSGSTDTQYF.

This clonotype was seen many times. The chain uses TRBV27 and TRBJ2-3; the D is unclear. V shed 1 base and J shed 1 base, with 9 bases lying between them. This CDR3 region has 15 residues. Germline CDR1 MNHEY, CDR2 SMNVEV (reference sequence). The CDR3 coding sequence is TGTGCCAGCAGTTTATGGGTCGGACGCACAGATACGCAGTATTTT. This sequence encodes CASSLWVGRTDTQYF.

In this sample, this clonotype turned up many times. The chain uses TRBV6-5 and TRBJ2-5; D unclear. Deletions cut 8 bases from V and 10 bases from J, with 17 bases between. Germline V gene data show CDR1 as MNHEY and CDR2 as SVGAGI. The CDR3 has 12 amino acids. The CDR3 nucleotides read TGTGCCAGCGGCCCCGGCATAAGGGACCAGTACTTC. Residues: CASGPGIRDQYF.

This clonotype appeared a few times. This chain joins TRBV9 and TRBJ1-1, with a tentative D call TRBD1 (5 bases). From germline, CDR1 is SGDLS and CDR2 YYNGEE. There are 14 residues in the CDR3. V lost 4 bases to trimming and J lost 1 base, with 11 bases between them. In nucleotides, the CDR3 is TGTGCCAGCAGCCCCCTCACAGGGAACACTGAAGCTTTCTTT. The encoded protein is CASSPLTGNTEAFF. Looking up the rest from reference TRBV9 and TRBJ1-1 gives the full variable domain: DSGVTQTPKHLITATGQRVTLRCSPRSGDLSVYWYQQSLDQGLQFLIQYYNGEERAKGNILERFSAQQFPDLHSELNLSSLELGDSALYFCASSPLTGNTEAFFGQGTRLTVV.

This clonotype was seen repeatedly, ten times or more. V is TRBV5-1 and J is TRBJ2-4; D remains ambiguous. The CDR3 is 15 residues long. The germline gives CDR1 SGHRS, CDR2 YFSETQ. With 7 bases removed from V and 0 bases from J, the gap between germline ends came to 14 bases. The CDR3 sequence is CASRSTGLAKNIQYF. Here the CDR3 DNA reads TGCGCCAGCCGCTCGACTGGGCTAGCCAAAAACATTCAGTACTTC.

This clonotype was detected many times. This sequence joins TRBV5-1 and TRBJ1-1; 8 bases agree with TRBD1. The germline V gene encodes CDR1 SGHRS and CDR2 YFSETQ. V shed 3 bases, J shed 3 bases, and the junction held 4 bases outside the gene matches. CDR3 size: 14 residues. The CDR3 here is CASSSGQGDTEAFF. The CDR3 DNA reads TGCGCCAGCAGCTCCGGACAGGGCGACACTGAAGCTTTCTTT.

This clonotype was seen ten or more times. The chain joins TRBV5-1 to TRBJ2-7; the D is unclear. The CDR3 consists of 16 residues. Trimming stripped 0 bases from V and 7 bases from J, with 20 bases between. CDR1 and CDR2 (germline): SGHRS, YFSETQ. CDR3 amino acids: CASSLDASVRVREQYF. The CDR3 coding sequence is TGCGCCAGCAGCTTGGATGCTTCTGTGCGAGTGAGAGAGCAGTACTTC.

V usage is TRBV5-1 and J usage is TRBJ2-3, with 8 bases fitting TRBD2. In germline, CDR1 is SGHRS, CDR2 YFSETQ. The J segment lost 3 bases and the V segment lost 7 bases, leaving 10 bases of the junction unmatched. The CDR3 contains 15 residues. The CDR3 nucleotides read TGCGCCAGCGGGAGAGCGGGAGATTTAACAGATACGCAGTATTTT. Its translation is CASGRAGDLTDTQYF.

This clonotype has a count of ten or more. The genes are TRBV20-1 and TRBJ2-1; D not certain. The CDR3 loop spans 12 amino acids. Trimming stripped 0 bases from V and 8 bases from J, with 8 bases between. Germline values: CDR1 DFQATT, CDR2 SNEGSKA (reference sequence). In nucleotides, the CDR3 is TGCAGTGCTAGAGAGACGGTCGATGAGCAGTTCTTC. Its protein is CSARETVDEQFF.

At least ten counts were recorded for this clonotype. The chain is built from TRBV15 and TRBJ1-1; D is ambiguous. Trimming pared 0 bases from V and 6 bases from J, leaving 20 bases between. Per germline, CDR1 LNHNV and CDR2 YYDKDF (reference sequence). The CDR3 is 17 amino acids. CDR3 coding DNA: TGTGCCACCAGCAGAGATTTATACAGCAAGACTAACCCTGAAGCTTTCTTT. The encoded protein is CATSRDLYSKTNPEAFF.

The V gene is TRBV12-3 or TRBV12-4, the J gene TRBJ2-1, with 13 bases fitting TRBD2. There are 18 residues in the CDR3. Germline trimming cut 6 bases from V and 0 bases from J; bases unmatched to any gene: 8. CDR3: CASRGLAGALSSYNEQFF. The CDR3 bases are TGTGCCAGCAGAGGACTAGCGGGAGCCCTAAGCTCCTACAATGAGCAGTTCTTC.

This clonotype occurred many times. V gene TRBV12-3 or TRBV12-4 combines with J gene TRBJ1-2, with D maybe TRBD1 (5 bases). Between the trimmed V and J ends, which lost 6 bases and 1 base, there was a span of 12 bases. This CDR3 has 14 amino acids. The CDR3 here is CASRPSGINYGYTF. CDR3 nucleotide sequence: TGTGCCAGCAGACCATCAGGGATTAACTATGGCTACACCTTC.

A word on this clonotype: One base away lies a much larger clone, so this may be a sequencing read error. V is TRBV7-9 and J is TRBJ2-3, with D maybe TRBD2 (6 bases). The germline V gene encodes CDR1 SEHNR and CDR2 FQNEAQ (reference sequence). This CDR3 contains 14 residues. This chain's CDR3 is CANSPLAPTDTQYF. The CDR3 DNA follows: TGTGCCAACAGCCCACTAGCCCCGACAGATACGCAGTATTTT.